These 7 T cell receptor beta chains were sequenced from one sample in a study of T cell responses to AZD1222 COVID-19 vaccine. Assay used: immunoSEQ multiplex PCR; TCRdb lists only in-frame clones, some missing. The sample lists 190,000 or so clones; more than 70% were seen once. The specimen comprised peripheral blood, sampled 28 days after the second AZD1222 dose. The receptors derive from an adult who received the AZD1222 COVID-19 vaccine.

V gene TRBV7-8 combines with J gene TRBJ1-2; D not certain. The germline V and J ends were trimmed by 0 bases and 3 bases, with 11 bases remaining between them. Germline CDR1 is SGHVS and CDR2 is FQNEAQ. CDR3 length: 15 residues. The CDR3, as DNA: TGTGCCAGCAGCTTAGCGCGGAGGACGGACTATGGCTACACCTTC. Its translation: CASSLARRTDYGYTF. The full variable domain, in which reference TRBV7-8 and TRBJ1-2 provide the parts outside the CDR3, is GAGVSQSPRYKVAKRGQDVALRCDPISGHVSLFWYQQALGQGPEFLTYFQNEAQLDKSGLPSDRFFAERPEGSVSTLKIQRTQQEDSAVYLCASSLARRTDYGYTFGSGTRLTVV.

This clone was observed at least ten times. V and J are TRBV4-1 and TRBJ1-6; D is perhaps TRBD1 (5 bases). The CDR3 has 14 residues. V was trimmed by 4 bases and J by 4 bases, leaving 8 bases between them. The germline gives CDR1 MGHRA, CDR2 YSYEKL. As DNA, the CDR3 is TGCGCCAGCAGCCTAGACAGATATAATTCACCCCTCCACTTT. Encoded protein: CASSLDRYNSPLHF.

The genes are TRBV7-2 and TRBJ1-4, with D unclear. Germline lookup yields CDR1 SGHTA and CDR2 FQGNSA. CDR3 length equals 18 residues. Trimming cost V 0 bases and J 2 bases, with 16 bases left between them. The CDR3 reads CASSLAGWQDNTNEKLFF. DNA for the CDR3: TGTGCCAGCAGCTTAGCAGGATGGCAGGATAACACTAATGAAAAACTGTTTTTT. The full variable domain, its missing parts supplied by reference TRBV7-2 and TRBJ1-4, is GAGVSQSPSNKVTEKGKDVELRCDPISGHTALYWYRQSLGQGLEFLIYFQGNSAPDKSGLPSDRFSAERTGGSVSTLTIQRTQQEDSAVYLCASSLAGWQDNTNEKLFFGSGTQLSVL.

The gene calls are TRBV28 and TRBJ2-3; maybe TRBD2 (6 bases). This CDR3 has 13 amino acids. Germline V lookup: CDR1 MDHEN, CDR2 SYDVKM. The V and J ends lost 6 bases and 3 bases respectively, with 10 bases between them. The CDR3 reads CASRWSGTDTQYF. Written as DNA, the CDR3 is TGTGCCAGCAGATGGAGCGGGACAGATACGCAGTATTTT.

DNA for the CDR3: TGTGCCAGCAGCGTAGAGGGGAACAGTCCCTCTGAGCAGTACTTC. It specifies CASSVEGNSPSEQYF. The V and J genes are TRBV9 and TRBJ2-7; possibly TRBD1 for D (5 bases). From germline, CDR1 is SGDLS and CDR2 YYNGEE. This CDR3 is built from 15 residues. V shed 0 bases and J shed 7 bases, with 17 bases lying between them.

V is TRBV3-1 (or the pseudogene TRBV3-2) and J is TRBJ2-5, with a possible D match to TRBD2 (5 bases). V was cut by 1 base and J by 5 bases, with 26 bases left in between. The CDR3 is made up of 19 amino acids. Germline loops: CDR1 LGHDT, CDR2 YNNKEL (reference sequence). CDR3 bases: TGTGCCAGCAGCCAAGTTGTTAAGGTTTCGAGGGCCCCGGGCGAGACCCAGTACTTC. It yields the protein CASSQVVKVSRAPGETQYF.

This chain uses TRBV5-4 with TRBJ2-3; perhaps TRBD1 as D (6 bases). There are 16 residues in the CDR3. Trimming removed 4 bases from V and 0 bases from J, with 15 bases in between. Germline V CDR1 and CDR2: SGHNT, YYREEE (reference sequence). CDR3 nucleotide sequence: TGTGCCAGCAGCCAGCCGACAGGCTTTAGCACAGATACGCAGTATTTT. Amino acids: CASSQPTGFSTDTQYF.